Presented here are 4 T cell receptor beta chains from one specimen sequenced in a study of T cell changes during pregnancy in multiple sclerosis. The repertoire was sequenced with immunoSEQ multiplex PCR; TCRdb's copy has only in-frame clones and lacks some. Among 70,000 to 95,000 clones listed, about 94% were seen once. Here the sequenced sample was peripheral blood, taken in the second trimester of pregnancy. The origin of the receptors is a female donor in good health, enrolled as a control in a pregnancy study.

The chain is built from TRBV7-9 and TRBJ1-1, with D perhaps matching TRBD1 (6 bases). Germline V gene data show CDR1 as SEHNR and CDR2 as FQNEAQ (reference sequence). Trimming pared 6 bases from V and 5 bases from J, leaving 19 bases between. This CDR3 has 15 amino acids. CDR3 in amino acids: CASSPMQGWDTEAFF. For the CDR3, the DNA is TGTGCCAGCAGTCCTATGCAGGGGTGGGATACTGAAGCTTTCTTT.

This rearrangement joins TRBV6-4 to TRBJ2-2, with unresolved D. Trimming took 6 bases from V and 4 from J, leaving 9 bases between them. The CDR3 totals 13 residues. Germline CDR1 is MRHNA and CDR2 is SNTAGT. CDR3 bases: TGTGCCAGCAGCCTGGAGAGCACCGGGGAGCTGTTTTTT. Translation gives CASSLESTGELFF.

This chain links TRBV9 with TRBJ1-1; weak D call: TRBD1 (5 bases). V lost 3 bases, J lost 4 bases, and 13 bases lay in between. Germline loops: CDR1 SGDLS, CDR2 YYNGEE. This CDR3 has 14 residues. The DNA for the CDR3 is TGTGCCAGCAGCGCCTTAGACAGCCCCACTGAAGCTTTCTTT. Protein: CASSALDSPTEAFF.

This chain joins TRBV27 and TRBJ2-1, with D possibly TRBD2 on 6 matching bases. Germline V gene sequence: CDR1 MNHEY, CDR2 SMNVEV (reference sequence). This CDR3 has 12 amino acids. The V end was cut by 3 bases, the J end by 10 bases, with 10 bases between. CDR3 coding DNA: TGTGCCAGCAGTTTGGCGGGGAGGGAGCAGTTCTTC. Protein: CASSLAGREQFF.